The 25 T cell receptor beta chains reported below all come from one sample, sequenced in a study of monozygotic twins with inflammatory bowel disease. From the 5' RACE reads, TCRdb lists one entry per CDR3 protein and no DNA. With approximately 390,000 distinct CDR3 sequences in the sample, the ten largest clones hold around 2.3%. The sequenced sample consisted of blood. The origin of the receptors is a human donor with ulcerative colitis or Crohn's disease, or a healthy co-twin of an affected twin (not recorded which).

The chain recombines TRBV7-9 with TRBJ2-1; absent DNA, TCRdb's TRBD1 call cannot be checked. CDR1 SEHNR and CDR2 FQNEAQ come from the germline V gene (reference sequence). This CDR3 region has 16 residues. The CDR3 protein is CASSPSWAGVNNEQFF.

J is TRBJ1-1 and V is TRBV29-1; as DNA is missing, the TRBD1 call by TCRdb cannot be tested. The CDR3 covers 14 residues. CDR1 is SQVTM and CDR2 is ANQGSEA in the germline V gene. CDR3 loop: CSVEYGQWSDKAFF.

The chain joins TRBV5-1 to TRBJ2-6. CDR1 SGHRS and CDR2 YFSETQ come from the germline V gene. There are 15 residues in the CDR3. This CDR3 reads CASSSDTSGANVLTF.

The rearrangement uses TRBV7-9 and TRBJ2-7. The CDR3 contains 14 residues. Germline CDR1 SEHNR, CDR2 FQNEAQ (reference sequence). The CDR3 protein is CASSLWGKPYEQYF.

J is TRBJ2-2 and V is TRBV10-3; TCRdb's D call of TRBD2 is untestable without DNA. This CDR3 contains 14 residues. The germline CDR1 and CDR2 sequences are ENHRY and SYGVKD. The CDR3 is CAIDPGTSGKMLFF.

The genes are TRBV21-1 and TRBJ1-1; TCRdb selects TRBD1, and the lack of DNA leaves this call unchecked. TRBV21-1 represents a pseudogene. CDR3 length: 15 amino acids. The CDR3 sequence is CASSKETDPNTEAFF.

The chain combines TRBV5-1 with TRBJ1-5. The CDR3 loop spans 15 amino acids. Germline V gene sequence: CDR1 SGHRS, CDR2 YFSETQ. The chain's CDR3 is CASSLTSHPNQPQHF.

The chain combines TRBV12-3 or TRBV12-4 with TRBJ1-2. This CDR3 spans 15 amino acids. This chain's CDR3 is CASSSDLLRVYGYTF.

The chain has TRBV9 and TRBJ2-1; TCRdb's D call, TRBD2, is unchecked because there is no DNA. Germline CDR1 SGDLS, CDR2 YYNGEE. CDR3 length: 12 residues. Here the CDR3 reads CASSGRLGEQFF.

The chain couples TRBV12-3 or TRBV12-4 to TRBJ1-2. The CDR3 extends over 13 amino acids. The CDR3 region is CASSLEDNYGYTF.

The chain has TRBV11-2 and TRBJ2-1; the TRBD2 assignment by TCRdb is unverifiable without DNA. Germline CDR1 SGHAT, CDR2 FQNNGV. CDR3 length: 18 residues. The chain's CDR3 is CASSPPAGGGAPYNEQFF.

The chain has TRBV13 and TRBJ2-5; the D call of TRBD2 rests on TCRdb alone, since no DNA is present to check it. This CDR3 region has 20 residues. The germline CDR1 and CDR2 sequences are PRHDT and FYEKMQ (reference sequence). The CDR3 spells CASSLGRGASGVTRRETQYF. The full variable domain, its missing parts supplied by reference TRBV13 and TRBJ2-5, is AAGVIQSPRHLIKEKRETATLKCYPIPRHDTVYWYQQGPGQDPQFLISFYEKMQSDKGSIPDRFSAQQFSDYHSELNMSSLELGDSALYFCASSLGRGASGVTRRETQYFGPGTRLLVL.

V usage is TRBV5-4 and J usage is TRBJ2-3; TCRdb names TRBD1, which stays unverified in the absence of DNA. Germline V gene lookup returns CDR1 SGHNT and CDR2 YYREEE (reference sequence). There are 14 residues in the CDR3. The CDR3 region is CASSANSEGGTQYF. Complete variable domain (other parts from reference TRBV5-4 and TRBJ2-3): ETGVTQSPTHLIKTRGQQVTLRCSSQSGHNTVSWYQQALGQGPQFIFQYYREEENGRGNFPPRFSGLQFPNYSSELNVNALELDDSALYLCASSANSEGGTQYFGPGTRLTVL.

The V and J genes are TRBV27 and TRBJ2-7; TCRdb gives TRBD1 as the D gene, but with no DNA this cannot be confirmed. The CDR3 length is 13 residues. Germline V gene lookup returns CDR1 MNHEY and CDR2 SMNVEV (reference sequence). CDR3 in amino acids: CASGRGTSYEQYF.

CDR3 loop: CASSLLGAPSYEQYF. This chain joins TRBV28 and TRBJ2-7; TCRdb's D call, TRBD1, is unchecked because there is no DNA. The CDR3 loop spans 15 amino acids. Germline assignment: CDR1 MDHEN and CDR2 SYDVKM.

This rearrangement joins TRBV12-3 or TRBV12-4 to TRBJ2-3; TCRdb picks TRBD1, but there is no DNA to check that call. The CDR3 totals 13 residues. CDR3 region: CASRKGGTDTQYF.

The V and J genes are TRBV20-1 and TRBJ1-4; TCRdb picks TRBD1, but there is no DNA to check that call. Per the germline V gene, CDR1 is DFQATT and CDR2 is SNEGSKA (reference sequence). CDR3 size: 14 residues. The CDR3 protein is CSASNRGPNEKLFF.

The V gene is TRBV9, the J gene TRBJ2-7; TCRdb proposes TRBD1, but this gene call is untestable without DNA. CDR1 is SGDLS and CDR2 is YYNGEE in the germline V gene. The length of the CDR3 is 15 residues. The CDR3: CASSVGGTARYEQYF.

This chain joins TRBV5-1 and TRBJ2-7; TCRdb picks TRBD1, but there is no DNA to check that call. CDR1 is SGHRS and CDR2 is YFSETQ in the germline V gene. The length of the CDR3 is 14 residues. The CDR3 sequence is CASSLGQEMGEQYF.

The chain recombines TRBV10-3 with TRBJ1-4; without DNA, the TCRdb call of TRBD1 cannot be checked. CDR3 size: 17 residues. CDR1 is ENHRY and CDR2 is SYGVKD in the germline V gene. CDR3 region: CAISEPRQGATNEKLFF.

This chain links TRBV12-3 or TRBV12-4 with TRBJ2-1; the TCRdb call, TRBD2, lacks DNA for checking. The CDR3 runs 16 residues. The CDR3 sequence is CASSWRPGSSYNEQFF.

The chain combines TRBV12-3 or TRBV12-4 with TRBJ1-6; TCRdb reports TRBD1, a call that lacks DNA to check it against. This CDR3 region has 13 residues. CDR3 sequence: CASSAGVASPLHF.

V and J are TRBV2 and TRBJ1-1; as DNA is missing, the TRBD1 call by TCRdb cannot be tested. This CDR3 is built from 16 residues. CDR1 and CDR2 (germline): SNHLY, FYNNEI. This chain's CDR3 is CASTAPGGRLNTEAFF.

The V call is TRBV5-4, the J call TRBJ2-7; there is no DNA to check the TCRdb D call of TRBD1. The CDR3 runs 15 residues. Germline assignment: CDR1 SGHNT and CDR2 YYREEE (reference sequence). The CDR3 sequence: CASSTKTGSSYEQYF.

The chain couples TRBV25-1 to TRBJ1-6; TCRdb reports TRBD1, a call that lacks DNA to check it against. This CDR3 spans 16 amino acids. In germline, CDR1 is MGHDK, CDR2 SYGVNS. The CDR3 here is CASSTTGAPGNSPLHF.